The rows below give T cell receptor beta chains drawn from one sample of a study of human T cells and chemical hapten exposure. Using its own MiXCR run on the RACE reads, TCRdb lists one record per CDR3 protein. The table shows roughly 40,000 distinct CDR3 sequences, with 8% to 9.5% occurring only once. The sample consisted of whole blood, taken in connection with sensitization to the hapten diphenylcyclopropenone (DPC). These receptors were collected from a woman aged 35 to 49 with alopecia areata. Some clones in this sample may be carry-over from other donors' samples. Each CDR3 is given with its conserved first and last residue. D genes are given only for firm matches. The size of a clone is reported for some rows only, either as once, few or many, or as a class for expanded clones.

clone_size j_call d_call v_call cdr3_nt cdr3_aa
many TRBJ2-1 TRBD2 TRBV4-1 TGCGCCAGCAGCCAAGCCTGGACTAGTTCGAGTGAGCAGTTCTTC CASSQAWTSSSEQFF
many TRBJ1-3 NA TRBV20-1 TGCAGTGCTCTCGACAGGTCACGCTCTGGAAACACCATATATTTT CSALDRSRSGNTIYF
many TRBJ1-6 TRBD1 TRBV13 TGTGCCAGCAGCTTAGGGACAGGGAGTTCACCCCTCCACTTT CASSLGTGSSPLHF
NA TRBJ2-7 TRBD1 TRBV6-1 TGTGCCAGCAGTGCCCGTTACAGGGGAGAACTTTACGAGCAGTACTTC CASSARYRGELYEQYF
many TRBJ2-5 NA TRBV25-1 TGTGCCGTCTCCCGGACTACGCAGCCTAAGACCCAGTACTTC CAVSRTTQPKTQYF
NA TRBJ1-1 TRBD1 TRBV9 TGTGCCAGCAGCCCTAGACAGGGTTTTAGCCGTGAAGCTTTCTTT CASSPRQGFSREAFF
few TRBJ2-5 TRBD2 TRBV7-8 TGTGCCAGCAGCTTAGACCCTAGCGGGGGGCTGGAGACCCAGTACTTC CASSLDPSGGLETQYF
many TRBJ2-5 NA TRBV18 TGTGCCAGCTCACCAAATACAGGGACAGAGACCCAGTACTTC CASSPNTGTETQYF
many TRBJ2-3 NA TRBV5-1 TGCGCCAGCAGCAGGGGGTCGCTCACAGATACGCAGTATTTT CASSRGSLTDTQYF
many TRBJ1-4 NA TRBV4-1 TGCGCCAGCAGCCACCCCACCGAGGGAGGGACCCGTGAAAAACTGTTTTTT CASSHPTEGGTREKLFF
many TRBJ1-2 NA TRBV18 TGTGCCAGCTCCTCACTGGAGTACTATGGCTACACCTTC CASSSLEYYGYTF
NA TRBJ2-7 NA TRBV30 TGTGCCTGGAGGAGAAAAGAATCCTACGAGCAGTACTTC CAWRRKESYEQYF
many TRBJ2-3 NA TRBV6-5 TGTGCCAGCGGGGCCTCGGCAGATACGCAGTATTTT CASGASADTQYF
many TRBJ1-5 NA TRBV11-2 TGTGCCAGCAGCTGGGCCCCAGGGGACAATCAGCCCCAGCATTTT CASSWAPGDNQPQHF
many TRBJ2-3 NA TRBV5-1 TGCGCCAGCAGCTTCCGGGACACGCAGTATTTT CASSFRDTQYF
many TRBJ1-5 TRBD1 TRBV29-1 TGCAGCGTTGCCGGGACAGGGGTTAATCAGCCCCAGCATTTT CSVAGTGVNQPQHF
NA TRBJ1-2 NA TRBV5-1 TGCGCCAGCAGCCTGGACCCGAGTAGAGTTGTGTATGGGCATGGCTACACCTTC CASSLDPSRVVYGHGYTF
few TRBJ2-5 NA TRBV7-2 TGTGCCAGCAGCCCCGAGTGGGCCCAAGAGACCCAGTACTTC CASSPEWAQETQYF
NA TRBJ1-1 TRBD1 TRBV2 TGTGCCATCAGGACAGGGCTTGGGACTGAAGCTTTCTTT CAIRTGLGTEAFF
NA TRBJ2-7 NA TRBV28 TGTGCCAGCAGGCTAGGGCGGCGCGAGCAGTACTTC CASRLGRREQYF
NA TRBJ2-7 TRBD2 TRBV19 TGTGCCAGTAGTCCCCGGGGGGGACCGTCCTACGAGCAGTACTTC CASSPRGGPSYEQYF
many TRBJ2-3 TRBD2 TRBV2 TGTGCCAGCAGTGAATGGTTTTGGGCGGGGGAAACAGATACGCAGTATTTT CASSEWFWAGETDTQYF
NA TRBJ1-6 NA TRBV11-1 TGTGCCAGCAGCGCGACAGACAATAATTCACCCCTCCACTTT CASSATDNNSPLHF
many TRBJ2-3 NA TRBV14 TGTGCCAGCAGCCCTCGACAGTCGAGCACAGATACGCAGTATTTT CASSPRQSSTDTQYF
many TRBJ1-4 TRBD1 TRBV9 TGTGCCAGCAGCGCCGCCGGAAAGACCGGGACAGGGAATGAAAAACTGTTTTTT CASSAAGKTGTGNEKLFF
many TRBJ2-3 NA TRBV29-1 TGCAGCGCCCCAGGCGTCGGCGTAACGCAGTATTTT CSAPGVGVTQYF
many TRBJ2-7 NA TRBV18 TGTGCCAGCTCACCACCCGGTAATGTTTTCGAGCAGTACTTC CASSPPGNVFEQYF
NA TRBJ2-1 NA TRBV27 TGTGCCAGCAGTTTCCTTGGCAGGGGAGATGAGCAGTTCTTC CASSFLGRGDEQFF
NA TRBJ2-3 NA TRBV7-7 TGTGCCAGCAGCTTACGGGTAGAGATTGATGTGACAGATACGCAGTATTTT CASSLRVEIDVTDTQYF
many TRBJ1-1 NA TRBV6-5 TGTGCCAGCAGTTACCTGACAGCGAACACTGAAGCTTTCTTT CASSYLTANTEAFF
many TRBJ1-2 TRBD1 TRBV2 TGTGCCACCCTACCCTGGGACAGGCCCCCTAGTAACTATGGCTACACCTTC CATLPWDRPPSNYGYTF
many TRBJ1-2 NA TRBV24-1 TGTGCCACCAGTGATTTAGGGGCGGGTCAAGGCTACACCTTC CATSDLGAGQGYTF
many TRBJ1-6 NA TRBV21-1 TGTGCCAGCAGCAAAGTCAGGTCCGGTAAAGGTAATTCACCCCTCCACTTT CASSKVRSGKGNSPLHF
NA TRBJ2-3 TRBD1 TRBV6-7 TGTGTCTTAGGACAGGGGGCTCGCACAGATACGCAGTATTTT CVLGQGARTDTQYF
many TRBJ1-5 NA TRBV18 TGTGCCAGCTCACCACGGGAGGACAATCAGCCCCAGCATTTT CASSPREDNQPQHF
many TRBJ1-2 NA TRBV29-1 TGCAGCGTAGAGACAGGTCCCTATGGCTACACCTTC CSVETGPYGYTF
many TRBJ1-2 TRBD1 TRBV30 TGTGCCTGGAGTCAGGGGGAGAATGGCTACACCTTC CAWSQGENGYTF
many TRBJ1-4 TRBD1 TRBV11-2 TGTGCCAGCAGCTTTGGGACAGGGATTAATGAAAAACTGTTTTTT CASSFGTGINEKLFF
many TRBJ2-2 TRBD1 TRBV13 TGTGCCAGCAGCTCCTGGACAGGGTCGAACACCGGGGAGCTGTTTTTT CASSSWTGSNTGELFF
many TRBJ2-1 NA TRBV24-1 TGTGCCACCAGTGATTTTGTGGCAGGCCGAGGTGAGCAGTTCTTC CATSDFVAGRGEQFF